What follows are 11 T cell receptor beta chains derived from one specimen sequenced in a study of blood T cell repertoires in COVID-19. Only in-frame clones appear in the TCRdb table, and some are missing; sequencing was by immunoSEQ multiplex PCR. The sample lists about 220,000 clones, around 82% occurring once. The sample taken for sequencing was peripheral blood. The receptors come from a woman older than 75 with acute or convalescent COVID-19.

This clone came up once. The V call is TRBV19, the J call TRBJ1-2; D ambiguous. V was shortened by 6 bases and J by 5 bases, with 19 bases between the two germline ends. The germline gives CDR1 LNHDA, CDR2 SQIVND (reference sequence). The CDR3 consists of 15 residues. This CDR3 is CASRERKSQDYGYTF. CDR3 bases: TGTGCCAGTAGAGAGCGAAAGTCGCAAGATTATGGCTACACCTTC.

The V and J genes are TRBV4-2 and TRBJ2-2; D gene ambiguous. Germline values: CDR1 LGHNA, CDR2 YNFKEQ. The CDR3 is 15 residues long. The ends were cut back, 1 base at V and 1 base at J, with 7 bases in the middle. The CDR3 here is CASSQGYGNTGELFF. CDR3 coding DNA: TGTGCCAGCAGCCAAGGTTACGGGAACACCGGGGAGCTGTTTTTT.

The chain employs TRBV6-5 and TRBJ2-7, with TRBD1 matching 9 bases. The CDR3 is made up of 15 amino acids. Per the germline V gene, CDR1 is MNHEY and CDR2 is SVGAGI. The V gene end was trimmed by 7 bases and the J gene end by 7 bases; junction bases not matched to a gene: 14. The CDR3 loop is CASILSRDRVEEQYF. The CDR3 DNA is TGTGCCAGCATCTTATCACGGGACAGGGTGGAAGAGCAGTACTTC.

This clone was seen only once. In DNA form, the CDR3 reads TGTGCCAGCAGCACCCTGGGGGGTATCGGCAATCAGCCCCAGCATTTT. It codes for CASSTLGGIGNQPQHF. The rearrangement links TRBV7-8 to TRBJ1-5; D possibly corresponds to TRBD1 (5 bases). The V and J ends lost 5 bases and 2 bases respectively, with 16 bases between them. This CDR3 is 16 amino acids long. Germline V gene sequence: CDR1 SGHVS, CDR2 FQNEAQ. Full variable domain (rest looked up from reference TRBV7-8 and TRBJ1-5): GAGVSQSPRYKVAKRGQDVALRCDPISGHVSLFWYQQALGQGPEFLTYFQNEAQLDKSGLPSDRFFAERPEGSVSTLKIQRTQQEDSAVYLCASSTLGGIGNQPQHFGDGTRLSIL.

The chain is built from TRBV5-1 and TRBJ1-5; 10 bases agree with TRBD1. This CDR3 has 17 residues. After removal of 2 bases from V and 5 bases from J, the junction contained 10 bases not matched to a gene. Germline loops: CDR1 SGHRS, CDR2 YFSETQ. CDR3 DNA sequence: TGCGCCAGCAGCTTAGGTCCGGGACAGGGGAGGGATCAGCCCCAGCATTTT. Its translation is CASSLGPGQGRDQPQHF.

This clone was counted between two and nine times. This chain links TRBV3-1 (or the pseudogene TRBV3-2) with TRBJ1-3; D is ambiguous. The V end was cut by 3 bases, the J end by 0 bases, with 12 bases between. CDR3 length equals 16 residues. The V gene's germline CDR1 is LGHDT and CDR2 YNNKEL (reference sequence). For the CDR3, the DNA is TGTGCCAGCAGCCACGTCCAAACCAGCTCTGGAAACACCATATATTTT. This translates into CASSHVQTSSGNTIYF.

The CDR3 here is CASSPMGGNTEAFF. The CDR3 bases are TGTGCCAGCAGCCCGATGGGGGGTAACACTGAAGCTTTCTTT. This chain uses TRBV9 with TRBJ1-1; possible D gene TRBD1, 5 bases. This CDR3 contains 14 residues. V lost 4 bases to trimming and J lost 2 bases, with 12 bases between them. Germline V CDR1 and CDR2: SGDLS, YYNGEE.

The rearrangement uses TRBV29-1 and TRBJ2-5; D is possibly TRBD1 (5 bases). V gave up 6 bases and J gave up 5 bases, with 10 bases separating them. Germline CDR1 SQVTM, CDR2 ANQGSEA. The CDR3 extends over 11 amino acids. CDR3 sequence (DNA): TGCAGCGTCCCAGGGTCCGAGACCCAGTACTTC. Protein: CSVPGSETQYF.

This clone was seen once. This sequence joins TRBV29-1 and TRBJ2-7; weak D call: TRBD2 (6 bases). There are 12 residues in the CDR3. Germline CDR1 and CDR2: SQVTM and ANQGSEA. V gave up 2 bases and J gave up 5 bases, with 10 bases separating them. In DNA, the CDR3 is TGCAGCGTTGAAACTCCGGGGGACGAGCAGTACTTC. Protein product: CSVETPGDEQYF.

This chain connects TRBV28 to TRBJ2-2, with 10 bases aligning to TRBD1. The trim removed 8 bases at V and 6 bases at J, leaving 15 bases unmatched. Germline-derived CDR1 and CDR2 are MDHEN and SYDVKM. The CDR3 has 17 residues. The CDR3 nucleotides read TGTGCCAGCGAACCCTCCCGAGGACAGGGGGGTCCCGGGGAGCTGTTTTTT. This encodes CASEPSRGQGGPGELFF. The whole variable domain, filled in from reference TRBV28 and TRBJ2-2, reads DVKVTQSSRYLVKRTGEKVFLECVQDMDHENMFWYRQDPGLGLRLIYFSYDVKMKEKGDIPEGYSVSREKKERFSLILESASTNQTSMYLCASEPSRGQGGPGELFFGEGSRLTVL.

This clone was recorded a few times. The genes are TRBV2 and TRBJ1-1; D gene ambiguous. Germline V CDR1 and CDR2: SNHLY, FYNNEI. V lost 10 bases and J 1 base, leaving 16 bases between the germline ends. The CDR3 sequence is 14 residues long. Here the CDR3 reads CATLRREGNTEAFF. CDR3 bases: TGTGCCACCTTAAGGCGGGAGGGGAACACTGAAGCTTTCTTT.